This entry lists 9 T cell receptor beta chains sequenced from one sample in a study of PD-1 blockade in classical Hodgkin lymphoma. Time point of the sample: cycle 4 day 1 (C4D1), after more than five weeks of nivolumab. Every single patient, without exception, relapsed after autologous stem cell transplantation, and brentuximab vedotin exposure varied. CD4+ T cells were purified from thawed PBMCs by negative selection. TCRdb's table, derived via immunoSEQ multiplex PCR, lists solely in-frame clones and lacks some. Here the sample spans about 4,800 clones, 79% being singletons. The sequencing here drew on CD4+ T cells from blood, taken before the fourth cycle of nivolumab. The receptors were gathered from a human donor with classical Hodgkin lymphoma.

The CDR3 protein is CASSPARTSGGGTDTQYF. The CDR3 DNA is TGTGCCAGCAGCCCCGCTCGGACTAGCGGGGGTGGCACAGATACGCAGTATTTT. V is TRBV7-3 and J is TRBJ2-3; 13 nucleotides match TRBD2. The germline gives CDR1 SGHTA, CDR2 FQGTGA. V lost 5 bases to trimming and J lost 1 base; unmatched junction nucleotides: 9. The CDR3 has 18 residues.

The rearrangement uses TRBV28 and TRBJ2-7, with D maybe TRBD2 (6 bases). V lost 5 bases, J lost 6 bases, and 23 bases lay in between. This CDR3 is 16 amino acids long. Germline values: CDR1 MDHEN, CDR2 SYDVKM. CDR3 nucleotides: TGTGCCAGCAGTCCGATGGGGTGGAGGGTAGAGCGCGAGCAGTACTTC. Its translation: CASSPMGWRVEREQYF.

This rearrangement joins TRBV7-3 to TRBJ2-5; D is tentatively TRBD1 or TRBD2 (5 bases each). The CDR3 is 13 amino acids. V was shortened by 8 bases and J by 5 bases, with 15 bases between the two germline ends. In germline, CDR1 is SGHTA, CDR2 FQGTGA. The CDR3 coding sequence is TGTGCCAGCTCATCGGGGCAGGCGGAGACCCAGTACTTC. It yields the protein CASSSGQAETQYF.

The chain employs TRBV29-1 and TRBJ1-2; TRBD1 aligns across 8 bases. Germline trimming cut 5 bases from V and 2 bases from J; bases unmatched to any gene: 13. This CDR3 contains 16 residues. Looked up from germline, CDR1 is SQVTM and CDR2 is ANQGSEA. The CDR3 spells CSVFDRGKGGNYGYTF. In nucleotides, the CDR3 is TGCAGCGTTTTTGACAGGGGAAAGGGAGGGAACTATGGCTACACCTTC.

The chain carries TRBV9 and TRBJ2-3; D is uncertain. Between the trimmed V and J ends, which lost 0 bases and 0 bases, there was a span of 8 bases. This CDR3 spans 15 amino acids. Germline V CDR1 and CDR2: SGDLS, YYNGEE. The chain's CDR3 is CASSVGRPSTDTQYF. The CDR3 region has the DNA TGTGCCAGCAGCGTAGGGCGTCCGAGCACAGATACGCAGTATTTT.

A few counts support this clone. CDR3 nucleotides: TGTGCCAGTAGTGGGAACTCCGGGACAGGCCCTTTTCAGACCCAGTACTTC. Protein product: CASSGNSGTGPFQTQYF. The chain links TRBV19 to TRBJ2-5; the match to TRBD1 covers 8 bases. The J segment lost 6 bases and the V segment lost 5 bases, leaving 17 bases of the junction unmatched. The germline V gene has CDR1 LNHDA and CDR2 SQIVND (reference sequence). CDR3 size: 17 residues.

The chain employs TRBV6-6 and TRBJ1-6; weak D call: TRBD1 (5 bases). V was trimmed by 6 bases and J by 7 bases, leaving 10 bases between them. The CDR3 contains 13 residues. Germline CDR1 and CDR2: MNHNY and SVGAGI (reference sequence). The CDR3 loop is CASSRVPNSPLHF. CDR3 sequence (DNA): TGTGCCAGCAGCAGGGTTCCGAATTCACCCCTCCACTTT.

V is TRBV25-1 and J is TRBJ1-6; 7 bases line up with TRBD1. J was trimmed by 9 bases and V by 4 bases; bases with no gene match: 6. CDR3 size: 14 residues. CDR1 MGHDK and CDR2 SYGVNS come from the germline V gene. The CDR3 DNA follows: TGTGCCAGCAGTGTACAGGCAGGGGGTTCACCCCTCCACTTT. Translation gives CASSVQAGGSPLHF.

This chain uses TRBV6-5 with TRBJ2-1; unclear D gene. V lost 2 bases and J 4 bases, leaving 15 bases between the germline ends. The CDR3 covers 16 residues. The germline gives CDR1 MNHEY, CDR2 SVGAGI. The CDR3 loop is CASSYGYGVRYNEQFF. CDR3 DNA sequence: TGTGCCAGCAGTTACGGTTATGGGGTAAGGTACAATGAGCAGTTCTTC.